The text below deals with one T cell receptor (beta chain). This clonotype appeared many times. Its antigen remains unidentified. Base qualities are not provided; no much larger clone lies one nucleotide away. The study described a robust, sensitive protocol for amplifying, sequencing and analyzing TCRs, using 3' ligation of a UMI-containing oligonucleotide to TCR cDNA. For whole blood analysis, about 2.6 ml of peripheral blood was collected from healthy adult volunteers into Tempus tubes, and RNA was extracted following the manufacturer's instructions. Before reverse transcription, total RNA that had not been cell sorted was treated with RQ1 DNase, with a target input of roughly 1 to 1,100 ng. Libraries were prepared from skin biopsies and whole blood to test how robust the pipeline was in samples where T cells are a minority population. This record comes from a study of naive and memory T cell subsets (dated by TCRdb to the late 2010s). About the investigation overall: In the figure summarizing the skin biopsy and whole blood samples, 10 blood donors, 7 tuberculin skin test biopsies and 3 saline control biopsies were reported. PCR2 was typically a SYBR Green qPCR stopped at a set threshold; low-input samples could instead use end-point PCR (around 6 cycles). Study-wide findings and limitations: The potential sensitivity of the RNA-based method to TCR transcript changes with T cell activation and differentiation was acknowledged.

The CDR3 runs 12 amino acids, cysteine and phenylalanine included. Here the CDR3 DNA is all that survives: 36 bases in frame from base 1. CDR1 and CDR2 are drawn from the germline V gene (reference sequence): DFQATT, SNEGSKA. At the junction V is shortened by 0 bases and J by 8 bases, with 7 bases in between. The library was produced with 5' RACE. The ligated cDNA was amplified in four rounds of PCR with nested alpha and beta constant region primers together with the SP2 primer. TCR RNA was reverse transcribed with SuperScript IV using alpha and beta constant region primers for the blood and skin samples. T4 RNA ligase 1 was used to ligate an oligonucleotide containing the Illumina SP2 primer and a UMI to the 3' end of the cDNA. To prevent hairpin formation, the 12-nucleotide UMI was made up of two random hexamers with an eight-base spacer between them. From the second PCR onward, TCR alpha and beta chain libraries were processed separately, and dual indexing was applied for multiplexing. After pooling, the indexed libraries were analyzed by capillary electrophoresis and sequenced on either an Illumina MiSeq or NextSeq. To boost base diversity and improve cluster recognition, PhiX DNA at 5-7% was spiked into the libraries. In the paper's pipeline: Demultiplexor took UMIs from read 2, joined the UMIs to the TCR sequence from read 1, and separated reads according to sample indices. Decombinator identified V and J genes and V-J junctions and gave each TCR a five-part identifier that included V and J deletions. Collapsinator used UMIs to correct sequencing errors and PCR amplification heterogeneity, producing a UMI-based abundance for each TCR. CDR3Translator converted identifiers to nucleotide sequence, translated to amino acids, and extracted CDR3 regions using terminal motifs. After normalization to the amount of input RNA, error-corrected alpha and beta TCR counts from blood and skin were compared. The public reads were reanalyzed by TCRdb: fastp trimming at Q25, MiXCR alignment, in-frame beta chains only. Each entry is one CDR3 protein sequence, shown with its most common DNA and genes. These V and J calls are TCRdb output, not the study's own analysis. This sample holds roughly 48,000 distinct CDR3 sequences; about 4.8% were observed only once. Around 0.84% of the sample comes from the top ten.

Recombination connected TRBV20-1 to TRBJ1-4; the D gene is unclear. The receptor comes from a female donor in good health. The sequenced DNA: TGCAGTGCTAGAGAGGGCTTGGAAAAACTGTTTTTT. Its translation reads: CSAREGLEKLFF.